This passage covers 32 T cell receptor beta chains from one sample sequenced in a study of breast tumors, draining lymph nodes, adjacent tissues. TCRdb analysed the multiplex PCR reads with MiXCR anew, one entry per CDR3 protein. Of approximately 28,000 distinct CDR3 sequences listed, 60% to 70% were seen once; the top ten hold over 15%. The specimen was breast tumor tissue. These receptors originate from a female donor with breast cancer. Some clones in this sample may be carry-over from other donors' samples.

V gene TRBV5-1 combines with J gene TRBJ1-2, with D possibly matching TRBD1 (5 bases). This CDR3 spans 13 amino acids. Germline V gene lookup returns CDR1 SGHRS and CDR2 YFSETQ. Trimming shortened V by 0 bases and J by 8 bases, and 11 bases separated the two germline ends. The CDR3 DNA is TGCGCCAGCAGCTTGGAAGGGGCGACGGGCTACACCTTC. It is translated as CASSLEGATGYTF. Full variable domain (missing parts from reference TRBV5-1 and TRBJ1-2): KAGVTQTPRYLIKTRGQQVTLSCSPISGHRSVSWYQQTPGQGLQFLFEYFSETQRNKGNFPGRFSGRQFSNSRSEMNVSTLELGDSALYLCASSLEGATGYTFGSGTRLTVV.

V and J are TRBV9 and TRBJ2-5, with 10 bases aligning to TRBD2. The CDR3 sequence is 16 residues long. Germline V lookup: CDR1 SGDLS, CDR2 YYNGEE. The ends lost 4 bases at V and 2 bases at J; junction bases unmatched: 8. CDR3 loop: CASSSRSGGGQETQYF. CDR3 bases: TGTGCCAGCAGCTCGAGGAGCGGGGGGGGACAAGAGACCCAGTACTTC.

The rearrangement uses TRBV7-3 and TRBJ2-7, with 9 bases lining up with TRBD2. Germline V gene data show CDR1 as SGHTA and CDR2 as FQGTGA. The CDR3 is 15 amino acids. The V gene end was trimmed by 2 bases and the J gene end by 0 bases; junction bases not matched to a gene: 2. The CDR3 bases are TGTGCCAGCAGCTTAGCGGGAGGGCCCTCCTACGAGCAGTACTTC. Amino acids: CASSLAGGPSYEQYF.

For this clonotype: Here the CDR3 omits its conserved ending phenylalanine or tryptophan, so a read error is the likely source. This chain's CDR3 is CASGLQGFHYEQYY. The CDR3 DNA follows: TGCGCCAGCGGCTTGCAGGGGTTCCACTACGAGCAGTACTAC. The rearrangement uses TRBV5-1 and TRBJ2-7; maybe TRBD1 (6 bases). Germline assignment: CDR1 SGHRS and CDR2 YFSETQ. The CDR3 consists of 14 residues.

The CDR3 sequence: CAPRGGNEQFF. The CDR3 nucleotides are TGTGCCCCCCGCGGAGGTAATGAGCAGTTCTTC. V usage is TRBV24-1 and J usage is TRBJ2-1; D is perhaps TRBD2 (5 bases). V lost 12 bases and J lost 7, with 12 bases in between. From germline, CDR1 is KGHDR and CDR2 SFDVKD. The CDR3 covers 11 residues.

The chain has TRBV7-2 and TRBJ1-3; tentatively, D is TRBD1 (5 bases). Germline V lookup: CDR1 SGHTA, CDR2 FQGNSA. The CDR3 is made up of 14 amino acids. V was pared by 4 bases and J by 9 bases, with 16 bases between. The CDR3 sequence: CASSSGPSGGTIYF. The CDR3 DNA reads TGTGCCAGCAGCTCGGGACCCTCTGGAGGCACCATATATTTT.

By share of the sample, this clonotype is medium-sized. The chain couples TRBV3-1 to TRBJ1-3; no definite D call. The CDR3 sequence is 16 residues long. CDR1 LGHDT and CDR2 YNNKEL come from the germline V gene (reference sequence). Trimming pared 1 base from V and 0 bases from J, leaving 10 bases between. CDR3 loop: CASSQGPGNSGNTIYF. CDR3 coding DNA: TGTGCCAGCAGCCAAGGGCCGGGGAACTCTGGAAACACCATATATTTT.

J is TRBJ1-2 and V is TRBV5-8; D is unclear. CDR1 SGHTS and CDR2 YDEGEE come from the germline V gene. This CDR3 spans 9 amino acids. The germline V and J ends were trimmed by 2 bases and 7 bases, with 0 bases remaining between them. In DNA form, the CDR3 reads TGTGCCAGCAGCTTTGGCTACACCTTC. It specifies CASSFGYTF.

The CDR3: CASSCVGQGYYGYTF. The CDR3, as DNA: TGCGCCAGCAGCTGCGTGGGACAGGGCTACTATGGCTACACCTTC. The chain employs TRBV5-1 and TRBJ1-2, with TRBD1 matching over 9 bases. Trimming cost V 3 bases and J 3 bases; bases outside gene matches: 6. CDR1 is SGHRS and CDR2 is YFSETQ in the germline V gene. The CDR3 spans 15 residues.

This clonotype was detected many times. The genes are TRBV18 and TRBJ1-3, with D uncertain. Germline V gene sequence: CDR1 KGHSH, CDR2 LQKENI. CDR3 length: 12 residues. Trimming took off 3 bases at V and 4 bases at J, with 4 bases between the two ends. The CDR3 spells CASSPSGNTIYF. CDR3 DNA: TGTGCCAGCTCACCTAGCGGAAACACCATATATTTT.

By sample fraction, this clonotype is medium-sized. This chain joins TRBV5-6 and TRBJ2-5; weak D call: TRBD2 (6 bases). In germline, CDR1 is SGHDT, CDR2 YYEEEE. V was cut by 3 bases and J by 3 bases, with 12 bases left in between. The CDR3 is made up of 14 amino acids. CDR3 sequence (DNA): TGTGCCAGCAGCTCGGGACTCGCGGAAGAGACCCAGTACTTC. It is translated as CASSSGLAEETQYF.

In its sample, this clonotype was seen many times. The CDR3 protein is CASRGTGQLKTQYF. The CDR3 region has the DNA TGTGCCAGCAGAGGGACAGGTCAGCTGAAGACCCAGTACTTC. This rearrangement joins TRBV25-1 to TRBJ2-5, with 8 positions matching TRBD1. V shed 6 bases and J 6 bases; nucleotides not matched to a gene: 9. This CDR3 has 14 amino acids. Germline CDR1 MGHDK, CDR2 SYGVNS. The full variable domain, rest sourced from reference TRBV25-1 and TRBJ2-5, is EADIYQTPRYLVIGTGKKITLECSQTMGHDKMYWYQQDPGMELHLIHYSYGVNSTEKGDLSSESTVSRIRTEHFPLTLESARPSHTSQYLCASRGTGQLKTQYFGPGTRLLVL.

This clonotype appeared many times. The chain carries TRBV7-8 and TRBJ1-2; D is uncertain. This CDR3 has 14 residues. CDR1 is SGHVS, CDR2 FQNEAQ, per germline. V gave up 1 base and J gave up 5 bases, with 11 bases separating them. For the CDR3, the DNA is TGTGCCAGCAGCTTAGGGGCAAAGGAGTATGGCTACACCTTC. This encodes CASSLGAKEYGYTF.

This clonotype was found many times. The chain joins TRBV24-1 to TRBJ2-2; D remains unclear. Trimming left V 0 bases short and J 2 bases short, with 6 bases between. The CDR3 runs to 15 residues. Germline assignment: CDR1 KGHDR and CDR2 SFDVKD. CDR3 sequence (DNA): TGTGCCACCAGTGATTTGCAAGGCAACACCGGGGAGCTGTTTTTT. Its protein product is CATSDLQGNTGELFF.

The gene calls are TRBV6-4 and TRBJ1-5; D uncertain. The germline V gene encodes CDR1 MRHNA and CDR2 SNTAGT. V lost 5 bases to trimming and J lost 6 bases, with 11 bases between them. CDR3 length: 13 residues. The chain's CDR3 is CASSILARQPQHF. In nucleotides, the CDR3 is TGTGCCAGCAGTATCCTCGCCCGTCAGCCCCAGCATTTT.

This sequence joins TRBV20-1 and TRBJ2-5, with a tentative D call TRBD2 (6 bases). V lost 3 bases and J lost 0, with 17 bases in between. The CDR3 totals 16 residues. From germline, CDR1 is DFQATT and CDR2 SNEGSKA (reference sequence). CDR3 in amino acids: CSASQSRAGNQETQYF. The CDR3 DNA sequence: TGCAGTGCTAGCCAAAGCAGGGCGGGGAACCAAGAGACCCAGTACTTC.

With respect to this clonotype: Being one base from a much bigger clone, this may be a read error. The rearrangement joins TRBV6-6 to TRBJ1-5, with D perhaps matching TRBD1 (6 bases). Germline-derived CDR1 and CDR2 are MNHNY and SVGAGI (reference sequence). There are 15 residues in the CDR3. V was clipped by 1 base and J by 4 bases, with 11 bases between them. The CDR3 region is CASSYLRGWNQPQHF. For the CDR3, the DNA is TGTGCCAGCAGTTACTTGAGGGGGTGGAATCAGCCCCAGCATTTT.

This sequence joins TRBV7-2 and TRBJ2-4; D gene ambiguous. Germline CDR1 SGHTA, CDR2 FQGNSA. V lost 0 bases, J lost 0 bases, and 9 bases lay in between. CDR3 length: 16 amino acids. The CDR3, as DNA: TGTGCCAGCAGCTTAGCGCGAACTCTAGCCAAAAACATTCAGTACTTC. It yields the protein CASSLARTLAKNIQYF.

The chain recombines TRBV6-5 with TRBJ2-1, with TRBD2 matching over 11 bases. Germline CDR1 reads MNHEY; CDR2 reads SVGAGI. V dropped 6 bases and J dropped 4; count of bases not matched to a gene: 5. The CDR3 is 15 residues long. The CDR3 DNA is TGTGCCAGCAGAACGGGACTAGCGGTTTACAATGAGCAGTTCTTC. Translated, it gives CASRTGLAVYNEQFF.

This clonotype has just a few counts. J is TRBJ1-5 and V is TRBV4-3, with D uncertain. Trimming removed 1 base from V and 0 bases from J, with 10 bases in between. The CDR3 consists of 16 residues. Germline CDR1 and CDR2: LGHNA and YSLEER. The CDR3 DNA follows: TGCGCCAGCAGCCAAGGAACGGGCAATAGCAATCAGCCCCAGCATTTT. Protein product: CASSQGTGNSNQPQHF.

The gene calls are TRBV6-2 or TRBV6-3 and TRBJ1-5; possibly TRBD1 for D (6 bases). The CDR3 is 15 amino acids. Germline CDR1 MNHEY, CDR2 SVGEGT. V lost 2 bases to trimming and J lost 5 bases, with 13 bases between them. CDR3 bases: TGTGCCAGCAGTTACCAAACAGGGAAGGATCAGCCCCAGCATTTT. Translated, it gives CASSYQTGKDQPQHF.

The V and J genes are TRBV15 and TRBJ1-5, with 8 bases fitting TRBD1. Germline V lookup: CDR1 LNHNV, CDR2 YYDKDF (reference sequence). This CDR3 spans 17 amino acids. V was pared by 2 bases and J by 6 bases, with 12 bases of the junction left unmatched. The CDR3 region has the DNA TGTGCCACCAGCAGACCCAGGACAGGGTCCGCAATTCAGCCCCAGCATTTT. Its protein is CATSRPRTGSAIQPQHF. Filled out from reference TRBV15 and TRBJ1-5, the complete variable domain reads DAMVIQNPRYQVTQFGKPVTLSCSQTLNHNVMYWYQQKSSQAPKLLFHYYDKDFNNEADTPDNFQSRRPNTSFCFLDIRSPGLGDTAMYLCATSRPRTGSAIQPQHFGDGTRLSIL.

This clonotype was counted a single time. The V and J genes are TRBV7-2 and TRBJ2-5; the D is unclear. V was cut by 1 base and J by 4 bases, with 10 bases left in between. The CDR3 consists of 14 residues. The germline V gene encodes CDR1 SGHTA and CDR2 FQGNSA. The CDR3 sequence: CASSLGSTAETQYF. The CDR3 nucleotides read TGTGCCAGCAGCTTAGGTAGCACTGCAGAGACCCAGTACTTC.

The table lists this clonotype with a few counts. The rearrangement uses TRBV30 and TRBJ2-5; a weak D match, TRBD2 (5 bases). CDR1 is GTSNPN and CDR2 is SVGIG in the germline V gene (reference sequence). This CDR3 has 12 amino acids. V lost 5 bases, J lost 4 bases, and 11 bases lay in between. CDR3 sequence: CAWVVGRETQYF. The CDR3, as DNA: TGTGCCTGGGTGGTAGGGAGAGAGACCCAGTACTTC. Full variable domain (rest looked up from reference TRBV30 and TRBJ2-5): SQTIHQWPATLVQPVGSPLSLECTVEGTSNPNLYWYRQAAGRGLQLLFYSVGIGQISSEVPQNLSASRPQDRQFILSSKKLLLSDSGFYLCAWVVGRETQYFGPGTRLLVL.

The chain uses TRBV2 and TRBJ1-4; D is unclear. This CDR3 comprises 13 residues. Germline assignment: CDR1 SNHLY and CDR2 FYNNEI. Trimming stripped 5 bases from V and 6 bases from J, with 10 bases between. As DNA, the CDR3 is TGTGCCAGCAGTCGGAGCGGCTATGAAAAACTGTTTTTT. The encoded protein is CASSRSGYEKLFF.

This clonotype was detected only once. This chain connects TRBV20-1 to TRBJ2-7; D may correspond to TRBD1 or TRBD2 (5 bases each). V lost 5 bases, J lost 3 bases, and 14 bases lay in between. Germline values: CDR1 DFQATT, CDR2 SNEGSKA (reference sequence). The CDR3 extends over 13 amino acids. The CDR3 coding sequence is TGCAGTGCTCGCCGGGACGGCCGCTACGAGCAGTACTTC. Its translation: CSARRDGRYEQYF.

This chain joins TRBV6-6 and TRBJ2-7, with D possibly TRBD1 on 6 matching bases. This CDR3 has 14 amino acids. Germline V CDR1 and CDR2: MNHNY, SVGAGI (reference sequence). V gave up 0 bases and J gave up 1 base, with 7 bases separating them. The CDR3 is CASSYSGGSYEQYF. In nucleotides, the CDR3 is TGTGCCAGCAGTTACTCAGGGGGATCCTACGAGCAGTACTTC.

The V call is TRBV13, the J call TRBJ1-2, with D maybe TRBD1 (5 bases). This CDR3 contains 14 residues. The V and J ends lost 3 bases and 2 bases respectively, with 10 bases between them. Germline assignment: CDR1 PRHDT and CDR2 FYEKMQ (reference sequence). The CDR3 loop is CASSFWGGNYGYTF. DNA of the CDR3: TGTGCCAGCAGCTTCTGGGGGGGGAACTATGGCTACACCTTC.

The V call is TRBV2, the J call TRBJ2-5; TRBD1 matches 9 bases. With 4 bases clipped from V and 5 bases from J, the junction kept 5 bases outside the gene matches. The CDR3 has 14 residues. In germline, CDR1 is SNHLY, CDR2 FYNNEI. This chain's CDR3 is CASSVQGAGETQYF. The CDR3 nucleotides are TGTGCCAGCAGTGTACAGGGGGCTGGGGAGACCCAGTACTTC.

The CDR3 region has the DNA TGTGCCAGCAGTGAAGGACAGGGGGCCTACGAGCAGTACTTC. Residues: CASSEGQGAYEQYF. The V gene is TRBV6-1, the J gene TRBJ2-7; TRBD1 matches 9 bases. V lost 1 base and J lost 2; bases outside the gene matches: 0. CDR1 MNHNS and CDR2 SASEGT come from the germline V gene. The CDR3 sequence is 14 residues long.

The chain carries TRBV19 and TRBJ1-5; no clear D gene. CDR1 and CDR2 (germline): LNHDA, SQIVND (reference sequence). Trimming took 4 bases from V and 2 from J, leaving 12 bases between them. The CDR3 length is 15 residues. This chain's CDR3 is CASSSRALGNQPQHF. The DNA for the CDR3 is TGTGCCAGTAGTAGTAGGGCGTTGGGCAATCAGCCCCAGCATTTT.

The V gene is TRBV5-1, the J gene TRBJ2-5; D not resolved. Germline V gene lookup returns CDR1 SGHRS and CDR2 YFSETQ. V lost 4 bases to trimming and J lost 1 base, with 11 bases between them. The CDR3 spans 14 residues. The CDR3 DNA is TGCGCCAGCAGCCACCCGGACGGCCAAGAGACCCAGTACTTC. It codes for CASSHPDGQETQYF.